This T cell receptor (beta chain) was captured by sequencing in a study of T cells in Graves' hyperthyroidism and ophthalmopathy. Ten or more counts support this clonotype. The TCR beta CDR3 regions underwent amplification using RNA transcripts as the source. The TCR CDR3 first-round RT-PCR relied on the HTBI primer set. From the multiplex PCR reads, TCRdb called clonotypes with MiXCR, one entry per CDR3 protein. The sample contains hundreds of thousands of distinct CDR3 sequences, roughly 15% of which appear only once. This CDR3 is built from 15 residues. The V end lost 5 bases, the J end lost 5 bases, and 18 bases lay between the germline ends. CDR1 MNHNS and CDR2 SASEGT come from the germline V gene. Ophthalmopathy patients showed a Clinical Activity Score of at least 3, NOSPECS grade of at least 4 and duration under 3 months.

This TCR was sampled from a man aged 18 to 30 with Graves' ophthalmopathy. The sequencing input was blood. The chain combines TRBV6-1 with TRBJ1-2; a possible D gene is TRBD1 (5 bases). The CDR3 DNA is TGTGCCAGCAGTTCGAGTTGGGGGATCACGTATGGCTACACCTTC. This sequence encodes CASSSSWGITYGYTF.